This T cell receptor beta chain derives from a study of sequential checkpoint blockade in melanoma. Study context: Arm A got nivolumab then ipilimumab; arm B the reverse, 1:1.

The CDR3 sequence is 17 residues long. V was clipped by 1 base and J by 0 bases, with 14 bases between them. Germline CDR1 reads LGHNA; CDR2 reads YNFKEQ. Here immunoSEQ multiplex PCR was the method, and the copy in TCRdb shows in-frame clones only, minus some. The sample records roughly 10,000 clones, around four fifths being singletons. The treatment is: randomized to nivolumab then ipilimumab (arm A) or the reverse (arm B). Sorted cells were live CD3+CD8+, lacking CD19 and CD56, from PBMCs. Sequences were derived from CD8+ T cells sorted from blood (inferred from file names), sampled from a patient given nivolumab and ipilimumab in sequence. The V and J genes are TRBV4-2 and TRBJ2-3, with D perhaps TRBD2 (7 bases). The TCR was taken from a human donor with melanoma. Here the CDR3 reads CASSQGGRGGSTDTQYF. The CDR3 region has the DNA TGTGCCAGCAGCCAAGGGGGTAGGGGGGGGAGCACAGATACGCAGTATTTT.